One and the same sample provided the 13 T cell receptor beta chains below, sequenced in a study of blood T cell repertoires in COVID-19. TCRdb's table, derived via immunoSEQ multiplex PCR, lists solely in-frame clones and lacks some. This repertoire shows hundreds of thousands of clones, 84% found once; its top ten account for approximately 9%. The sequencing sample was made of peripheral blood. The receptors were sampled from a human donor in a cohort sampled during active COVID-19.

The V and J genes are TRBV19 and TRBJ2-7; D ambiguous. The ends were cut back, 3 bases at V and 3 bases at J, with 15 bases in the middle. There are 15 residues in the CDR3. Germline V lookup: CDR1 LNHDA, CDR2 SQIVND (reference sequence). The CDR3 loop reads CASSIAGFQGYEQYF. CDR3 DNA sequence: TGTGCCAGTAGTATCGCAGGATTCCAAGGCTACGAGCAGTACTTC.

A note on this clone: At one of its ends the junction is not consistent with the germline gene, which may arise from a read error. The chain joins TRBV7-7 to TRBJ2-5, with D possibly being TRBD2 (5 bases). Germline V lookup: CDR1 SSHAT, CDR2 FNYEAQ (reference sequence). This CDR3 spans 14 amino acids. The CDR3 here is CASSLGGGQETQYF. DNA for the CDR3: TGTGCTAGCAGCTTAGGTGGAGGACAAGAGACCCAGTACTTC.

V is TRBV6-5 and J is TRBJ1-1, with TRBD1 matching 11 bases. The CDR3 length is 15 residues. CDR1 and CDR2 from the germline V gene are MNHEY and SVGAGI. The V gene end was trimmed by 4 bases and the J gene end by 4 bases; junction bases not matched to a gene: 5. CDR3 coding DNA: TGTGCCAGCAGTTTTTTGGGACAGGGGGGCACTGAAGCTTTCTTT. This codes for CASSFLGQGGTEAFF.

The chain links TRBV9 to TRBJ1-4; TRBD1 matches 10 bases. The CDR3 spans 20 residues. V lost 1 base, J lost 8 bases, and 20 bases stayed unmatched. Germline loops: CDR1 SGDLS, CDR2 YYNGEE. DNA of the CDR3: TGTGCCAGCAGCGTAAATTCCCCCGGGACAGGGGCTGAGGTTGGGGAAAAACTGTTTTTT. Amino acid sequence: CASSVNSPGTGAEVGEKLFF.

The J gene is TRBJ1-2, the V gene TRBV19; TRBD1 matches 8 bases. V was pared by 6 bases and J by 5 bases, with 17 bases of the junction left unmatched. Germline assignment: CDR1 LNHDA and CDR2 SQIVND (reference sequence). The CDR3 runs 17 residues. In DNA form, the CDR3 reads TGTGCCAGTAGCCGTGAACCCCTTAGACAGGGGCCTTATGGCTACACCTTC. Translating gives CASSREPLRQGPYGYTF.

The J gene is TRBJ1-6, the V gene TRBV6-5; the D is unclear. The CDR3 spans 14 residues. V was clipped by 6 bases and J by 5 bases, with 11 bases between them. The germline V gene has CDR1 MNHEY and CDR2 SVGAGI. In DNA form, the CDR3 reads TGTGCCAGCAGCGTCGGGGTCCATAATTCACCCCTCCACTTT. Translated, it gives CASSVGVHNSPLHF.

The V and J genes are TRBV5-6 and TRBJ1-5, with no clear D. The CDR3 runs 16 residues. V was cut by 3 bases and J by 4 bases, with 17 bases left in between. Germline V lookup: CDR1 SGHDT, CDR2 YYEEEE. CDR3 DNA: TGTGCCAGCAGCTCGGGGTCCAGGTCCCGAAATCAGCCCCAGCATTTT. Its protein is CASSSGSRSRNQPQHF.

This chain joins TRBV7-9 and TRBJ1-4; TRBD1 might be the D (5 bases). CDR1 SEHNR and CDR2 FQNEAQ come from the germline V gene (reference sequence). Trimming removed 5 bases at V and 5 bases at J, with 18 bases between. This CDR3 comprises 16 residues. CDR3 region: CASSPRAGDSNEKLFF. For the CDR3, the DNA is TGTGCCAGCAGCCCCCGTGCGGGGGACTCGAATGAAAAACTGTTTTTT.

The V and J genes are TRBV5-4 and TRBJ1-2; 8 bases align to TRBD1. Germline assignment: CDR1 SGHNT and CDR2 YYREEE (reference sequence). Trimming took 2 bases from V and 6 from J; bases not matched to a gene: 18. CDR3 size: 18 residues. The CDR3 sequence: CASSFVGISSKDRDGYTF. The DNA for the CDR3 is TGTGCCAGCAGCTTCGTAGGAATATCGAGTAAGGACAGGGATGGCTACACCTTC.

The chain employs TRBV9 and TRBJ2-4, with unresolved D. The CDR3 totals 14 residues. Between the trimmed V and J ends, which lost 0 bases and 3 bases, there was a span of 7 bases. Germline V gives CDR1 SGDLS, CDR2 YYNGEE. The CDR3 is CASSVGPGKNIQYF. The DNA of the CDR3 is TGTGCCAGCAGCGTAGGTCCGGGCAAAAACATTCAGTACTTC.

The gene calls are TRBV6-5 and TRBJ1-1, with 7 nucleotides matching TRBD1. Germline loops: CDR1 MNHEY, CDR2 SVGAGI. The CDR3 loop spans 15 amino acids. Losses at the gene ends were 6 bases for V and 0 bases for J; bases not matched to a gene: 7. The CDR3 is CASRHSGTVNTEAFF. The CDR3 nucleotides read TGTGCCAGCAGACACTCCGGGACAGTGAACACTGAAGCTTTCTTT.

This clone was found a few times. The V gene is TRBV19, the J gene TRBJ2-3, with a weak D call TRBD2 (5 bases). CDR3 size: 15 residues. Germline V gene sequence: CDR1 LNHDA, CDR2 SQIVND (reference sequence). The germline V and J ends were trimmed by 1 base and 6 bases, with 14 bases remaining between them. The CDR3, as DNA: TGTGCCAGTAGTATAGGCGGGTTCCTTGGGGATACGCAGTATTTT. It codes for CASSIGGFLGDTQYF.

The rearrangement joins TRBV2 to TRBJ2-7; D is perhaps TRBD2 (6 bases). Trimming pared 6 bases from V and 4 bases from J, leaving 13 bases between. Germline lookup yields CDR1 SNHLY and CDR2 FYNNEI. This CDR3 region has 13 residues. CDR3 sequence reads: CASRPWGTYEQYF. The CDR3 DNA reads TGTGCCAGCAGACCGTGGGGGACTTACGAGCAGTACTTC.